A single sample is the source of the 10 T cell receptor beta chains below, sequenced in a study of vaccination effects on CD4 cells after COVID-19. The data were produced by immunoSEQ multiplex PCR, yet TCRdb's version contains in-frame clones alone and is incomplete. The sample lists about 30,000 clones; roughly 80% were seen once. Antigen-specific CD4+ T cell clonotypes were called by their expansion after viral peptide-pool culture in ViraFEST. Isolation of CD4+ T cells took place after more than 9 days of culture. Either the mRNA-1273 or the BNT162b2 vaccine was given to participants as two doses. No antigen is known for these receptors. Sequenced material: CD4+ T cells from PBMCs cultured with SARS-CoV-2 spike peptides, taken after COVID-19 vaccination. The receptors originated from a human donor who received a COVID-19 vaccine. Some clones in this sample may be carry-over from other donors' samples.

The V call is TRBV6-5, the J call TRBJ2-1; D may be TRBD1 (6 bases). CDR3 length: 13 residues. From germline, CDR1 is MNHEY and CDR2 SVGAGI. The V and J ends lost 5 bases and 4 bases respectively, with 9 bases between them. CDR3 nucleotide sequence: TGTGCCAGCAGTACCCAGGGGTACAATGAGCAGTTCTTC. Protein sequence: CASSTQGYNEQFF.

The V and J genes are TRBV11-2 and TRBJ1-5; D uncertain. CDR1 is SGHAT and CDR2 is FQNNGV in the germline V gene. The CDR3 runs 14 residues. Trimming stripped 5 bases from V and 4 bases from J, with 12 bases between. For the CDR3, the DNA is TGTGCCAGCAGCCCTAGCGGCAGGAATCAGCCCCAGCATTTT. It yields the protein CASSPSGRNQPQHF.

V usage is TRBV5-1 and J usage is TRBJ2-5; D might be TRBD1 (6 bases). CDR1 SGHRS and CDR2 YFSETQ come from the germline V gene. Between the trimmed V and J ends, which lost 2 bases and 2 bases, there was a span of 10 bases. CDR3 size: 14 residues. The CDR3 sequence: CASSFQGHQETQYF. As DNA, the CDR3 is TGCGCCAGCAGCTTTCAGGGGCATCAAGAGACCCAGTACTTC.

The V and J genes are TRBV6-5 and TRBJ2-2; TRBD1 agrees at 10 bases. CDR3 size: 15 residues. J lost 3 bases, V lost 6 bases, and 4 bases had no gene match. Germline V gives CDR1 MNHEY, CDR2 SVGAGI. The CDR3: CASRAGTGDTGELFF. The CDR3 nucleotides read TGTGCCAGCAGAGCCGGGACAGGGGACACCGGGGAGCTGTTTTTT.

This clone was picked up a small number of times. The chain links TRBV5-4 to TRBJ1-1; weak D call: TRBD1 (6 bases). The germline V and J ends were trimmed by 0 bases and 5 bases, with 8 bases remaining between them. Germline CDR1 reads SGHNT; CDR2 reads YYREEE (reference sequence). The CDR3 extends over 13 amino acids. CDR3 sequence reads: CASSLEQGTEAFF. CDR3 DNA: TGTGCCAGCAGCTTGGAACAGGGAACTGAAGCTTTCTTT.

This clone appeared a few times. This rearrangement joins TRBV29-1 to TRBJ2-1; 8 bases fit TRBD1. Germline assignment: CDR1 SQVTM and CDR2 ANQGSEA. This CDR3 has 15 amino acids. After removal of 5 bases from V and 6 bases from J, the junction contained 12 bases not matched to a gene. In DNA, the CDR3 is TGCAGCGTTACTTTATTTCAGGGGGCCTCCAATGAGCAGTTCTTC. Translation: CSVTLFQGASNEQFF.

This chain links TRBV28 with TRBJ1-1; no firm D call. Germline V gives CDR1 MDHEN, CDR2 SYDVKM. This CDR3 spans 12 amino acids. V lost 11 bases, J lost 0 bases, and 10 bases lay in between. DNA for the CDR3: TGTGCCGTAGGACTTTTGAACACTGAAGCTTTCTTT. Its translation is CAVGLLNTEAFF.

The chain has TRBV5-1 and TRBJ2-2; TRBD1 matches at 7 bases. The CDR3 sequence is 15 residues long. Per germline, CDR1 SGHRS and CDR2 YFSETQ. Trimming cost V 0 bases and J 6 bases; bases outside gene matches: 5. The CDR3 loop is CASSLEVDRAGELFF. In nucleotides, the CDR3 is TGCGCCAGCAGCTTGGAGGTTGACAGGGCCGGGGAGCTGTTTTTT.

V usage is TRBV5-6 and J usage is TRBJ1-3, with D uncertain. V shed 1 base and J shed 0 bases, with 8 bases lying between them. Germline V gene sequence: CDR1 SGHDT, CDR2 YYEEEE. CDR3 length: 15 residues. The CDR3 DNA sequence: TGTGCCAGCAGCTTGAGTCCCTTCTCTGGAAACACCATATATTTT. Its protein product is CASSLSPFSGNTIYF. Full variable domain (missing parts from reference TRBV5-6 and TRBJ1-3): DAGVTQSPTHLIKTRGQQVTLRCSPKSGHDTVSWYQQALGQGPQFIFQYYEEEERQRGNFPDRFSGHQFPNYSSELNVNALLLGDSALYLCASSLSPFSGNTIYFGEGSWLTVV.

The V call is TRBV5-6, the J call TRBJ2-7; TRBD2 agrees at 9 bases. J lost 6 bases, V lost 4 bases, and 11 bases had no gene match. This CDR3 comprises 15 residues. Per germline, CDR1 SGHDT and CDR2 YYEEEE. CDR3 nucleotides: TGTGCCAGCAGCCAGCGGGGGGCCCCCTGGGGCGAGCAGTACGTC. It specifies CASSQRGAPWGEQYV.